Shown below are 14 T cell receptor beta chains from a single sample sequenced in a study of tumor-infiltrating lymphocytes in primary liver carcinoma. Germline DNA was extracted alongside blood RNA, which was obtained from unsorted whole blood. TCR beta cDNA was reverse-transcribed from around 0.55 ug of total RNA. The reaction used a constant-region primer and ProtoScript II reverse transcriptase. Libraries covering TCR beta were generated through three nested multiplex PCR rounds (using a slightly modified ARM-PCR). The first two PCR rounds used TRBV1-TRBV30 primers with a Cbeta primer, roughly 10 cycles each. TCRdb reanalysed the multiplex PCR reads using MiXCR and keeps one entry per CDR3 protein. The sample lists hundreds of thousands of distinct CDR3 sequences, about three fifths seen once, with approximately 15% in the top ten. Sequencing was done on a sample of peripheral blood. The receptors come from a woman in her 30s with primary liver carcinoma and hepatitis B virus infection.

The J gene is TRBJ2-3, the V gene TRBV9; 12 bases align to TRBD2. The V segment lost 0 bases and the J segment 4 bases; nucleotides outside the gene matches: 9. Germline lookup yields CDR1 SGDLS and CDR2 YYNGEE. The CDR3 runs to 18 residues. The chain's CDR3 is CASSVESLAGGPADTQYF. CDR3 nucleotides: TGTGCCAGCAGCGTAGAGTCGCTAGCGGGAGGGCCCGCAGATACGCAGTATTTT.

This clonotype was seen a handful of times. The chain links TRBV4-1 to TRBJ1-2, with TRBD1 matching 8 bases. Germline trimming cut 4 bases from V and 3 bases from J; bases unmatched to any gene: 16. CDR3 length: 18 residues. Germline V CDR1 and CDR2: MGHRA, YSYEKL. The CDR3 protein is CASSLRRGTGPSYYGYTF. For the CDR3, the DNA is TGCGCCAGCAGCCTTCGAAGGGGGACAGGCCCTTCGTACTATGGCTACACCTTC.

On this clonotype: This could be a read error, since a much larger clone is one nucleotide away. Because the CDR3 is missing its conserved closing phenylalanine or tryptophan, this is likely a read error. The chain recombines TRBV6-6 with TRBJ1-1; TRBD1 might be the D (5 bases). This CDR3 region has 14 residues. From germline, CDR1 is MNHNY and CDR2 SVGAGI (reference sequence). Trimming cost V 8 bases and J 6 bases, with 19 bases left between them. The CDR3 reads CASYGQGIPPEAFI. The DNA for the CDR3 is TGTGCCAGCTATGGACAAGGGATTCCTCCTGAAGCTTTCATT.

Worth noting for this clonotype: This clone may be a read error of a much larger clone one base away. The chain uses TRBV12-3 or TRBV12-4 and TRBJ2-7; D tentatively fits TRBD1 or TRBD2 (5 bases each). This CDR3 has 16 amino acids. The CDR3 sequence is CASGPTQRGAHYERYF. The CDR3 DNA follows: TGTGCCAGCGGCCCAACCCAGAGGGGAGCCCACTACGAGCGGTACTTC.

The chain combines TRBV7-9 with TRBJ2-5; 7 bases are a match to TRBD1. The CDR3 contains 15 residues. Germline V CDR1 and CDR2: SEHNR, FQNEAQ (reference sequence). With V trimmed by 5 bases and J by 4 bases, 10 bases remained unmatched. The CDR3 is CASSRSRTGIETQYF. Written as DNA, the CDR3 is TGTGCCAGCAGCCGCTCGCGGACAGGAATAGAGACCCAGTACTTC.

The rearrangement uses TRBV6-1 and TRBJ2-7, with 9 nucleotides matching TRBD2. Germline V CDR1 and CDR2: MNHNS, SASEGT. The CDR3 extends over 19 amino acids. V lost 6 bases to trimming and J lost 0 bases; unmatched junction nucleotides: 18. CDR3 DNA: TGTGCCAGCAGACTACCCGACGCCGACCTAGCGGGATACTCCTACGAGCAGTACTTC. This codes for CASRLPDADLAGYSYEQYF.

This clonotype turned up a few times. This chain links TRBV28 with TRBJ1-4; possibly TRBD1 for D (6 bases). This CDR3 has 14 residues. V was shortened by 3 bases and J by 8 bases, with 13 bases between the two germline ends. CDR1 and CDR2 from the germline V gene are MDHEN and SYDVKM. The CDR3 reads CASSFPQGREKLFF. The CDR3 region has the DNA TGTGCCAGCAGTTTTCCCCAGGGGCGCGAAAAACTGTTTTTT.

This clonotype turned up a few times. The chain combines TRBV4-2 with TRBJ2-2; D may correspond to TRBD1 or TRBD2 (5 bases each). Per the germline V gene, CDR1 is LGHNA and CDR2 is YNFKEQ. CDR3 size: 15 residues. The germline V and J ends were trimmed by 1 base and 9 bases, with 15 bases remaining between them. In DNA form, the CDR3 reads TGTGCCAGCAGCCAAGTAGGCGGGTCAGGGCGGGAGCTGTTTTTT. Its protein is CASSQVGGSGRELFF.

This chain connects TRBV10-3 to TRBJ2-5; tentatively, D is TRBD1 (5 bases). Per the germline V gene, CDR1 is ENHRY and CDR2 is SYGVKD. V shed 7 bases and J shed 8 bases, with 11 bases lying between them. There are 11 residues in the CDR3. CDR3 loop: CAIKETVTQYF. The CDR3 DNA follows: TGTGCCATCAAAGAGACAGTTACCCAGTACTTC.

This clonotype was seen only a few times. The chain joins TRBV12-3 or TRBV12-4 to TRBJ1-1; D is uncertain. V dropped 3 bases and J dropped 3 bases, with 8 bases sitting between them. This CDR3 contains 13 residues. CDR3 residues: CASSFGFDTEAFF. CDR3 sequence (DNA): TGTGCCAGCAGTTTCGGGTTTGACACTGAAGCTTTCTTT.

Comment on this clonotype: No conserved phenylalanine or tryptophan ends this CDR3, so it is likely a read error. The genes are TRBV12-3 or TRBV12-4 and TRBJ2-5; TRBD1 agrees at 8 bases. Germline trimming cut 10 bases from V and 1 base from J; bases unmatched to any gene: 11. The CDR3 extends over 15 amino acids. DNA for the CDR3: TGTGCCACCGCATCCGGGACAGGAGGCCAAGAGACCCAGTACTCC. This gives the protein CATASGTGGQETQYS.

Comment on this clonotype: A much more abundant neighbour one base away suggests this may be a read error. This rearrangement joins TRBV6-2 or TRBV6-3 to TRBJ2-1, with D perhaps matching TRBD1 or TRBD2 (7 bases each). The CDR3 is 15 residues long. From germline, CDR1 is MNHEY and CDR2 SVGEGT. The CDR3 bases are TGTGCCAGCAGTGGTCAGGGGGGGTCCTACAATAAGCAGTTCTTC. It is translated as CASSGQGGSYNKQFF.

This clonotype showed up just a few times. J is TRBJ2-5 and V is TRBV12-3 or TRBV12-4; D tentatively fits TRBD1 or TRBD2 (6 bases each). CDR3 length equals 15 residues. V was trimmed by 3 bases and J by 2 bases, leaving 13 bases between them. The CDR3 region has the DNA TGTGCCAGCAGTTTTTGGGGGGCCGGACAAGAGACCCAGTACTTC. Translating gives CASSFWGAGQETQYF.

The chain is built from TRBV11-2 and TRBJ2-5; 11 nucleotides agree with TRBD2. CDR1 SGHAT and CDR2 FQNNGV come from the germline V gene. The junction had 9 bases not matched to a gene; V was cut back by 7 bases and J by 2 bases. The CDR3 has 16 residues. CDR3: CASNLRTSGYQETQYF. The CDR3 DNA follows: TGTGCCAGCAACCTCCGGACTAGCGGGTATCAAGAGACCCAGTACTTC.